The rows below give T cell receptor beta chains drawn from one sample of a study of cytomegalovirus exposure and HLA in healthy donors. Data came from immunoSEQ multiplex PCR; TCRdb stores just in-frame clones and leaves some out. The data show some 120,000 clones, around 77% seen once. The sample was PBMCs. Receptors were obtained from a man in his forties in good health and CMV-seropositive. The CDR3 runs from the conserved cysteine through the conserved F or W. A D gene is named only where the DNA matches it firmly. For some rows the clone size is stated as once, few or many, or as a class when expanded; others skip it.

J	D	size	V	CDR3	DNA
TRBJ2-7	.	.	TRBV28	CASSPLRPGTYEQYF	TGTGCCAGCAGTCCCCTGAGGCCGGGAACCTACGAGCAGTACTTC
TRBJ2-7	TRBD1	few	TRBV5-5	CASSVTGKAYEQYF	TGTGCCAGCAGCGTGACAGGGAAGGCCTACGAGCAGTACTTC
TRBJ2-3	.	.	TRBV7-2	CASSQLRDTLTDTQYF	TGTGCCAGCAGTCAACTCCGGGACACACTCACAGATACGCAGTATTTT
TRBJ2-7	TRBD1	.	TRBV7-3	CASSDGQGPSYEQYF	TGTGCCAGCAGCGATGGACAGGGGCCGTCCTACGAGCAGTACTTC
TRBJ2-7	.	.	TRBV9	CASSVEGLRDEQYF	TGTGCCAGCAGCGTAGAGGGGCTCCGGGACGAGCAGTACTTC
TRBJ2-2	.	.	TRBV27	CASRRQRNTGELFF	TGTGCCAGCAGAAGACAGAGAAACACCGGGGAGCTGTTTTTT
TRBJ2-3	TRBD2	few	TRBV11-2	CASSLPLAGGRSTQYF	TGTGCCAGCAGCTTACCACTAGCGGGGGGCCGTAGTACGCAGTATTTT
TRBJ1-2	TRBD1	.	TRBV5-6	CASSPEDRVYGYTF	TGTGCCAGCAGCCCCGAGGACAGGGTTTATGGCTACACCTTC
TRBJ1-2	.	.	TRBV19	CASSIGRAYGYTF	TGTGCCAGTAGTATTGGGAGGGCCTATGGCTACACCTTC
TRBJ2-5	TRBD2	.	TRBV5-1	CASSWGGGAMPQETQYF	TGCGCCAGCAGCTGGGGCGGGGGGGCCATGCCCCAAGAGACCCAGTACTTC
TRBJ1-1	.	.	TRBV16	CASSLKPGNTEAFF	TGTGCCAGCAGCCTTAAACCGGGTAACACTGAAGCTTTCTTT
TRBJ1-3	.	.	TRBV5-1	CASSLAGSTGNTIYF	TGCGCCAGCAGCTTGGCCGGGTCCACTGGAAACACCATATATTTT
TRBJ2-7	TRBD1	.	TRBV27	CASSFRLGTGFEQYF	TGTGCCAGCAGTTTCCGCCTGGGGACAGGGTTCGAGCAGTACTTC
TRBJ1-1	TRBD1	.	TRBV4-3	CASRTGTGATEAFF	TGCGCCAGCAGAACGGGGACAGGGGCTACTGAAGCTTTCTTT
TRBJ1-4	.	.	TRBV6-5	CASRGRAPNEKLFF	TGTGCCAGCAGGGGGAGGGCACCTAATGAAAAACTGTTTTTT
TRBJ2-7	TRBD2	few	TRBV4-3	CASSQGASGPYEQYF	TGCGCCAGCAGCCAAGGTGCTAGCGGGCCCTACGAGCAGTACTTC
TRBJ1-6	.	.	TRBV5-6	CASSRGEVHPYNSPLHF	TGTGCCAGCAGCCGGGGGGAGGTACACCCCTATAATTCACCCCTCCACTTT
TRBJ2-1	TRBD2	.	TRBV5-1	CASSLGTSGGGEQFF	TGCGCCAGCAGCTTGGGTACTAGCGGGGGGGGTGAGCAGTTCTTC
TRBJ1-5	TRBD1	.	TRBV7-2	CASRPTGGNQPQHF	TGTGCCAGCAGGCCGACAGGGGGGAATCAGCCCCAGCATTTT
TRBJ1-5	TRBD1	.	TRBV2	CASRDRVSNQPQHF	TGTGCCAGCAGGGACAGGGTAAGCAATCAGCCCCAGCATTTT
TRBJ1-6	.	.	TRBV5-1	CASSFGSNGNSPLHF	TGCGCCAGCAGCTTTGGCTCAAACGGGAATTCACCCCTCCACTTT
TRBJ2-2	.	.	TRBV7-9	CASMRGGRTGELFF	TGTGCCAGCATGCGTGGGGGCCGGACCGGGGAGCTGTTTTTT
TRBJ1-2	.	.	TRBV28	CASSSAGKSNYGYTF	TGTGCCAGCAGTTCTGCAGGGAAGTCTAACTATGGCTACACCTTC
TRBJ1-5	.	.	TRBV7-2	CASSLGGRNQPQHF	TGTGCCAGCAGCTTAGGGGGGCGCAATCAGCCCCAGCATTTT
TRBJ2-7	.	.	TRBV7-2	CASSPPGLGRYEQYF	TGTGCCAGCAGCCCCCCGGGACTGGGCCGTTACGAGCAGTACTTC
TRBJ2-1	TRBD2	once	TRBV5-1	CASTGSGGYNEQFF	TGCGCCAGCACGGGTAGCGGGGGATACAATGAGCAGTTCTTC
TRBJ1-1	TRBD1	few	TRBV28	CASRLYGTGGTEAFF	TGTGCCAGCAGGTTGTATGGGACAGGGGGGACTGAAGCTTTCTTT
TRBJ1-3	TRBD1	.	TRBV5-6	CASSARGTGWGNTIYF	TGTGCCAGCAGCGCCAGGGGGACAGGGTGGGGAAACACCATATATTTT
TRBJ2-7	TRBD2	few	TRBV2	CASSEDRLASYEQYF	TGTGCCAGCAGTGAAGACCGACTAGCGTCTTACGAGCAGTACTTC
TRBJ2-7	.	.	TRBV6-6	CASSYRRGLLAEQYF	TGTGCCAGCAGTTACCGTCGGGGGTTACTTGCCGAGCAGTACTTC
TRBJ2-1	TRBD1	.	TRBV27	CASRARDRFYEQFF	TGTGCCAGCAGGGCCAGGGACAGGTTCTATGAGCAGTTCTTC
TRBJ2-3	TRBD2	once	TRBV6-4	CASSPQGLASPDTQYF	TGTGCCAGCAGTCCACAAGGACTAGCTAGTCCAGATACGCAGTATTTT
TRBJ1-4	TRBD1	.	TRBV27	CASSRIDRAKLFF	TGTGCCAGCAGCCGGATCGACAGGGCCAAACTGTTTTTT
TRBJ2-2	TRBD2	.	TRBV10-3	CAISDAGDTGELFF	TGTGCCATCAGTGATGCGGGGGACACCGGGGAGCTGTTTTTT
TRBJ2-3	TRBD2	.	TRBV9	CASSEGTSFPDTQYF	TGTGCCAGCAGCGAGGGGACTAGCTTTCCCGATACGCAGTATTTT
TRBJ2-5	TRBD2	.	TRBV27	CASSFGLAGGLQTQYF	TGTGCCAGCAGTTTCGGACTAGCGGGGGGCCTTCAGACCCAGTACTTC
TRBJ2-1	TRBD2	.	TRBV4-2	CASSRTREAGEFF	TGTGCCAGCAGCCGAACGAGAGAAGCGGGAGAGTTCTTC
TRBJ2-7	.	.	TRBV7-2	CASSSSGGRQYF	TGTGCCAGCAGCTCATCCGGGGGAAGGCAGTACTTC
TRBJ1-5	.	.	TRBV21-1	CASSSPGTGVRGIQPQHF	TGTGCCAGCAGCAGTCCCGGGACAGGGGTCCGGGGTATTCAGCCCCAGCATTTT